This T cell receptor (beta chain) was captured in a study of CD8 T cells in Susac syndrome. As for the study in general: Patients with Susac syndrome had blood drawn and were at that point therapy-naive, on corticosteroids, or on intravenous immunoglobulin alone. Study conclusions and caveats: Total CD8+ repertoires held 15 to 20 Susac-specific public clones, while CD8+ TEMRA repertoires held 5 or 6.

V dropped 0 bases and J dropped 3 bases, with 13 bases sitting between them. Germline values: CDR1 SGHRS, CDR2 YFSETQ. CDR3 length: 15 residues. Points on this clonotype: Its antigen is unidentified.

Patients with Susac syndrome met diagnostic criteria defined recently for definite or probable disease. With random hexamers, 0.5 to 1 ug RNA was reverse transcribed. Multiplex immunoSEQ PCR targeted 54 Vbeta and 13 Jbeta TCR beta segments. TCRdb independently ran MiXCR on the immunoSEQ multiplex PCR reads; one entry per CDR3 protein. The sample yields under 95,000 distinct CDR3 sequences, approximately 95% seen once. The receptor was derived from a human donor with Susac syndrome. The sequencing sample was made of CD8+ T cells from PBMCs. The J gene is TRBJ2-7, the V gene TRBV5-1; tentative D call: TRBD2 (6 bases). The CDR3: CASSLGRGAFYEQYF. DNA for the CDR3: TGCGCCAGCAGCTTGGGGCGGGGAGCGTTCTACGAGCAGTACTTC.